A single sample is the source of the 26 T cell receptor beta chains below, sequenced in a study of OX40 agonist ivuxolimab in advanced cancers. Only in-frame clones appear in the TCRdb table, and some are missing; sequencing was by immunoSEQ multiplex PCR. The sample shows about 80,000 clones, around 94% of them seen only once. Source: CD4+ or CD8+ T cells sorted from blood, taken in a trial of the OX40 agonist ivuxolimab. These receptors originate from an adult with an advanced solid tumor such as melanoma, head and neck, liver or kidney cancer.

V gene TRBV5-1 combines with J gene TRBJ2-5; weak D call: TRBD2 (5 bases). This CDR3 has 14 residues. Trimming shortened V by 2 bases and J by 5 bases, and 13 bases separated the two germline ends. The germline CDR1 and CDR2 sequences are SGHRS and YFSETQ. This chain's CDR3 is CASSLIPSWETQYF. The CDR3 nucleotides are TGCGCCAGCAGCTTAATACCTAGCTGGGAGACCCAGTACTTC. Based on the CDR3 plus reference TRBV5-1 and TRBJ2-5, the full variable domain is KAGVTQTPRYLIKTRGQQVTLSCSPISGHRSVSWYQQTPGQGLQFLFEYFSETQRNKGNFPGRFSGRQFSNSRSEMNVSTLELGDSALYLCASSLIPSWETQYFGPGTRLLVL.

Turning to this clone: The same CDR3 can be traced to other DNA sequences in this sample. V gene TRBV7-3 combines with J gene TRBJ2-5; possibly TRBD2 for D (5 bases). CDR3 length: 13 residues. Trimming cost V 0 bases and J 3 bases, with 5 bases left between them. Germline CDR1 SGHTA, CDR2 FQGTGA. The CDR3 coding sequence is TGTGCCAGCAGCTTAACGCGGGAAGAGACCCAGTACTTC. Translation: CASSLTREETQYF.

The gene calls are TRBV14 and TRBJ2-7; D gene uncertain. Trimming removed 4 bases from V and 0 bases from J, with 13 bases in between. The CDR3 is 15 amino acids. Germline V CDR1 and CDR2: SGHDN, FVKESK. The CDR3 sequence: CASSPTRKSSYEQYF. CDR3 sequence (DNA): TGTGCCAGCAGCCCGACTCGGAAGAGCTCCTACGAGCAGTACTTC.

The chain uses TRBV10-1 and TRBJ2-2; 8 bases map to TRBD2. V gave up 4 bases and J gave up 6 bases; unmatched junction bases: 10. CDR1 and CDR2 from the germline V gene are WNHNN and SYGVQD (reference sequence). The CDR3 totals 16 residues. Here the CDR3 reads CASSGDSGMKPGELFF. CDR3 in DNA: TGCGCCAGCAGTGGGGATAGCGGGATGAAACCCGGGGAGCTGTTTTTT.

The chain employs TRBV28 and TRBJ2-5, with 8 bases fitting TRBD2. The length of the CDR3 is 18 residues. V gave up 5 bases and J gave up 4 bases; unmatched junction bases: 18. Germline values: CDR1 MDHEN, CDR2 SYDVKM. The CDR3 region is CASSLDASGSLWGETQYF. CDR3 nucleotide sequence: TGTGCCAGCAGTCTAGACGCTAGCGGGTCCCTCTGGGGAGAGACCCAGTACTTC.

The chain has TRBV5-1 and TRBJ1-2; D not certain. Germline V gene sequence: CDR1 SGHRS, CDR2 YFSETQ. CDR3 length: 14 amino acids. Trimming stripped 0 bases from V and 0 bases from J, with 6 bases between. The CDR3 reads CASSLEVANYGYTF. The CDR3 DNA sequence: TGCGCCAGCAGCTTGGAGGTGGCTAACTATGGCTACACCTTC.

The gene calls are TRBV6-6 and TRBJ2-7, with 7 bases lining up with TRBD1. CDR1 and CDR2 from the germline V gene are MNHNY and SVGAGI (reference sequence). This CDR3 spans 15 amino acids. The V and J ends lost 7 bases and 5 bases, in that order; junction bases with no gene match: 14. This CDR3 is CASTLYRQGQNEQYF. Here the CDR3 DNA reads TGTGCCAGCACTCTGTATCGACAGGGTCAAAACGAGCAGTACTTC.

V usage is TRBV27 and J usage is TRBJ1-5; 8 bases map to TRBD1. This CDR3 has 15 residues. The germline gives CDR1 MNHEY, CDR2 SMNVEV (reference sequence). The junction had 5 bases not matched to a gene; V was cut back by 6 bases and J by 1 base. The CDR3 coding sequence is TGTGCCAGCAGCGACAGGGGCTTGAGCAATCAGCCCCAGCATTTT. Translated, it gives CASSDRGLSNQPQHF.

This clone was counted a single time. J is TRBJ1-2 and V is TRBV28; a possible D gene is TRBD1 (5 bases). The CDR3 extends over 15 amino acids. Looked up from germline, CDR1 is MDHEN and CDR2 is SYDVKM. V was trimmed by 6 bases and J by 12 bases, leaving 26 bases between them. This CDR3 reads CASSPGGGGKWLHTF. In DNA, the CDR3 is TGTGCCAGCAGCCCCGGGGGGGGAGGGAAATGGCTACACACCTTC.

The rearrangement joins TRBV28 to TRBJ1-4, with TRBD1 identical over 9 bases. Germline-derived CDR1 and CDR2 are MDHEN and SYDVKM. V lost 4 bases to trimming and J lost 7 bases; unmatched junction nucleotides: 4. CDR3 length equals 14 residues. CDR3 protein: CASSSGQGAEKLFF. The CDR3 coding sequence is TGTGCCAGCAGTTCGGGACAGGGAGCTGAAAAACTGTTTTTT.

This clone was observed a few times. The V call is TRBV4-2, the J call TRBJ1-2; a weak D match, TRBD1 (6 bases). Deletions cut 4 bases from V and 4 bases from J, with 13 bases between. The length of the CDR3 is 14 residues. The germline CDR1 and CDR2 sequences are LGHNA and YNFKEQ. The CDR3 region has the DNA TGTGCCAGCAGCCGTAGCCGACAGGTCTATGGCTACACCTTC. Amino acids: CASSRSRQVYGYTF.

V and J are TRBV2 and TRBJ1-5, with D hard to call. In germline, CDR1 is SNHLY, CDR2 FYNNEI. V was cut by 3 bases and J by 11 bases, with 20 bases left in between. The CDR3 has 15 residues. CDR3: CASSDLGPYLHAQHF. The CDR3 DNA reads as TGTGCCAGCAGTGATCTGGGTCCGTACCTACATGCCCAGCATTTT.

V usage is TRBV6-1 and J usage is TRBJ2-7; 9 bases line up with TRBD1. The V gene's germline CDR1 is MNHNS and CDR2 SASEGT. Trimming took 5 bases from V and 0 from J; bases not matched to a gene: 5. The CDR3 loop spans 15 amino acids. The CDR3 nucleotides read TGTGCCAGCAGTTTACAGGGGGCCTACTCCTACGAGCAGTACTTC. Translating gives CASSLQGAYSYEQYF.

The J gene is TRBJ2-7, the V gene TRBV19; D remains ambiguous. The CDR3 sequence is 13 residues long. CDR1 is LNHDA and CDR2 is SQIVND in the germline V gene (reference sequence). V lost 4 bases and J lost 5, with 12 bases in between. CDR3 nucleotide sequence: TGTGCCAGTAGTAACCATCGAACGGACGAGCAGTACTTC. Protein sequence: CASSNHRTDEQYF. The full variable domain, rest sourced from reference TRBV19 and TRBJ2-7, is DGGITQSPKYLFRKEGQNVTLSCEQNLNHDAMYWYRQDPGQGLRLIYYSQIVNDFQKGDIAEGYSVSREKKESFPLTVTSAQKNPTAFYLCASSNHRTDEQYFGPGTRLTVT.

The chain joins TRBV9 to TRBJ2-1; perhaps TRBD2 as D (6 bases). V was trimmed by 3 bases and J by 7 bases, leaving 8 bases between them. The CDR3 is 12 amino acids. Germline V CDR1 and CDR2: SGDLS, YYNGEE. This CDR3 reads CASSASGNEQFF. For the CDR3, the DNA is TGTGCCAGCAGCGCCAGCGGGAATGAGCAGTTCTTC.

The rearrangement joins TRBV27 to TRBJ1-3; TRBD1 matches 7 bases. Trimming cost V 5 bases and J 9 bases; bases outside gene matches: 10. This CDR3 is built from 14 residues. The germline gives CDR1 MNHEY, CDR2 SMNVEV (reference sequence). The CDR3 DNA reads TGTGCCAGCAGTCCGACAGGGTTCGTTAGCACCATATATTTT. Translation gives CASSPTGFVSTIYF.

This sequence joins TRBV3-2 and TRBJ2-1. TRBV3-2 is given as a pseudogene. The CDR3 spans 9 residues. The DNA for the CDR3 is TGTGCCAGCAGGGGTGAGCAGTTCTTC. Its protein is CASRGEQFF.

The chain links TRBV15 to TRBJ2-5; D uncertain. Trimming cost V 0 bases and J 4 bases, with 0 bases left between them. Germline V gene sequence: CDR1 LNHNV, CDR2 YYDKDF (reference sequence). This CDR3 region has 11 residues. CDR3 protein: CATSREETQYF. Here the CDR3 DNA reads TGTGCCACCAGCAGAGAAGAGACCCAGTACTTC.

Comments on this clone: In the same sample, other DNA sequences code for this CDR3. The chain links TRBV12-5 to TRBJ2-3, with D possibly being TRBD1 or TRBD2 (5 bases each). Trimming removed 5 bases at V and 1 base at J, with 7 bases between. This CDR3 region has 13 residues. Germline assignment: CDR1 LGHNT and CDR2 FRNRAP. CDR3 amino acids: CASGLGGTDTQYF. The CDR3, as DNA: TGTGCTAGTGGTCTGGGGGGCACAGATACGCAGTATTTT.

This clone was seen just once. The rearrangement joins TRBV5-8 to TRBJ2-4; TRBD2 aligns across 11 bases. This CDR3 is built from 14 residues. Germline V gives CDR1 SGHTS, CDR2 YDEGEE. The trim removed 4 bases at V and 8 bases at J, leaving 5 bases unmatched. The CDR3 loop is CASSISGREDIQYF. In DNA, the CDR3 is TGTGCCAGCAGCATTAGCGGGAGGGAGGACATTCAGTACTTC.

V is TRBV29-1 and J is TRBJ2-1, with a tentative D call TRBD1 (6 bases). The CDR3 has 12 residues. Germline assignment: CDR1 SQVTM and CDR2 ANQGSEA. Trimming pared 4 bases from V and 7 bases from J, leaving 11 bases between. The CDR3 sequence: CSVGQRGNEQFF. CDR3 coding DNA: TGCAGCGTTGGTCAAAGGGGGAATGAGCAGTTCTTC.

The chain employs TRBV6-1 and TRBJ1-5; maybe TRBD1 (6 bases). The CDR3 contains 17 residues. The germline gives CDR1 MNHNS, CDR2 SASEGT. V was shortened by 0 bases and J by 6 bases, with 18 bases between the two germline ends. The CDR3 coding sequence is TGTGCCAGCAGTGAAGCGCTTCGGGGGGCGCTGGGTCAGCCCCAGCATTTT. Translated: CASSEALRGALGQPQHF.

This chain connects TRBV7-9 to TRBJ2-7; TRBD2 matches at 13 bases. The germline V gene has CDR1 SEHNR and CDR2 FQNEAQ (reference sequence). After removal of 5 bases from V and 1 base from J, the junction contained 8 bases not matched to a gene. CDR3 length: 17 residues. The CDR3 loop reads CASSQAGLAGRSYEQYF. As DNA, the CDR3 is TGTGCCAGCAGCCAAGCGGGACTAGCGGGACGATCCTACGAGCAGTACTTC.

The gene calls are TRBV7-2 and TRBJ2-7, with no clear D. The germline V gene encodes CDR1 SGHTA and CDR2 FQGNSA. The CDR3 contains 14 residues. The V and J ends lost 2 bases and 3 bases respectively, with 11 bases between them. The CDR3 sequence: CASSLQALGYEQYF. Here the CDR3 DNA reads TGTGCCAGCAGCTTACAGGCCTTGGGCTACGAGCAGTACTTC.

The chain employs TRBV5-5 and TRBJ2-2; no firm D call. Germline CDR1 SGHKS, CDR2 YYEKEE (reference sequence). With 3 bases removed from V and 0 bases from J, the gap between germline ends came to 9 bases. The CDR3 spans 15 residues. The CDR3 DNA reads as TGTGCCAGCAGCTCGCGCGCATCGAACACCGGGGAGCTGTTTTTT. It yields the protein CASSSRASNTGELFF.

The chain uses TRBV5-1 and TRBJ2-3; no firm D call. The CDR3 extends over 14 amino acids. The V gene lost 1 base and the J gene lost 3 bases, with 9 bases spanning the gap. Per germline, CDR1 SGHRS and CDR2 YFSETQ. The CDR3 protein is CASSLNDQTDTQYF. The CDR3 DNA follows: TGCGCCAGCAGCTTGAACGATCAAACAGATACGCAGTATTTT.